The clone carrying this T cell receptor (beta chain) was seen ten or more times. The antigen is unknown. The CDR3 is 15 amino acids. The ends lost 5 bases at V and 7 bases at J; junction bases unmatched: 4. CDR1 and CDR2 (germline): KGHDR, SFDVKD. This sample was included in a study of identical twins. Regarding the study as a whole: Beta out-of-frame sequences showed weaker excess sharing between twins.

TCRdb re-analysed the 5' RACE reads in MiXCR, keeping a single row per CDR3 protein. The sample yields some 560,000 distinct CDR3 sequences, more than 9% seen once. The sample also formed part of further work on yellow fever vaccine responses in identical twins.

Material: PBMCs. The TCR originated in a woman between 18 and 29 years old in good health. This chain connects TRBV24-1 to TRBJ2-1; TRBD2 agrees at 13 bases. The CDR3 DNA reads TGTGCCACCAGTGGATTGACTAGCGGGAGGAATGAGCAGTTCTTC. It translates to CATSGLTSGRNEQFF.